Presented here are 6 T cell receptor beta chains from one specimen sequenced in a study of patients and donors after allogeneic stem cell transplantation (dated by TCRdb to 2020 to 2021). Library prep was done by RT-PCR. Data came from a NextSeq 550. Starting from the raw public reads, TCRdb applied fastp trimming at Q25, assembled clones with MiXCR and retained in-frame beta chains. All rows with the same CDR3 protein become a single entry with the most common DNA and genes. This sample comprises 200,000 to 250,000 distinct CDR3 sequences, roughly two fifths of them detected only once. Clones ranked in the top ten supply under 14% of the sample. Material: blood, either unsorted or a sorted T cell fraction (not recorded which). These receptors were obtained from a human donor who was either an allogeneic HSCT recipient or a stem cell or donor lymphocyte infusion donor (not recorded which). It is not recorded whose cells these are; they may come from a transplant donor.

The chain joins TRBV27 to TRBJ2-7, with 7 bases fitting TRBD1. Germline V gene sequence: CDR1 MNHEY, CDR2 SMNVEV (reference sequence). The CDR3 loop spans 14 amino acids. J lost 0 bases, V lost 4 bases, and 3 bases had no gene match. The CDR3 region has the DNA TGTGCCAGCAGTTCCCGACAGGGCTCCTACGAGCAGTACTTC. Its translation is CASSSRQGSYEQYF.

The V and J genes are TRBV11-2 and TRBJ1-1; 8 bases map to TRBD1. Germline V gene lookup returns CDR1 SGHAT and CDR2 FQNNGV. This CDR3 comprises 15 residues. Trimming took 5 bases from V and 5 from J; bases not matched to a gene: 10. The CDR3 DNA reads TGTGCCAGCAGCCGAGGACAGGGATTGGAAACTGAAGCTTTCTTT. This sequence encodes CASSRGQGLETEAFF.

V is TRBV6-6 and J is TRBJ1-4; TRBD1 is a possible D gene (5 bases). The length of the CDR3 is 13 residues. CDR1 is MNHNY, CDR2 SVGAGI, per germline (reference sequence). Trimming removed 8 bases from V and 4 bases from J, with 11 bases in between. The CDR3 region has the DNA TGTGCCAGCCGAGGGGCACATAATGAAAAACTGTTTTTT. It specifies CASRGAHNEKLFF.

The CDR3 DNA reads as TGTGCCACCAGTGATTTTCCTAGCGGGACCCAGTACTTC. Protein sequence: CATSDFPSGTQYF. V is TRBV24-1 and J is TRBJ2-5; 7 bases line up with TRBD2. CDR3 length: 13 residues. V trimming: 1 base; J trimming: 7 bases; junction bases outside the gene matches: 2. Per the germline V gene, CDR1 is KGHDR and CDR2 is SFDVKD.

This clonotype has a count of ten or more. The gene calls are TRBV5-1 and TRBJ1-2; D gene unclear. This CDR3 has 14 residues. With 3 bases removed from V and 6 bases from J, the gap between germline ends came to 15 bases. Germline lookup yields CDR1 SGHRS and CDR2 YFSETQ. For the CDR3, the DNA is TGCGCCAGCAGCTACAGCGAGGGATACCATGGCTACACCTTC. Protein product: CASSYSEGYHGYTF.

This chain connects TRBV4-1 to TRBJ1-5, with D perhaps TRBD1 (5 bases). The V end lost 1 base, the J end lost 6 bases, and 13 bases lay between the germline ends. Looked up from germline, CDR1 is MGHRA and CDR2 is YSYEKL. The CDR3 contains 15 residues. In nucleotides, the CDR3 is TGCGCCAGCAGCCAAGCCTCCACAGGAATTCAGCCCCAGCATTTT. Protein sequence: CASSQASTGIQPQHF.